The clone carrying this T cell receptor beta chain was detected only a few times. Its antigen is currently unknown. The CDR3 consists of 15 residues. Trimming pared 1 base from V and 2 bases from J, leaving 8 bases between. Germline V gene sequence: CDR1 LNHNV, CDR2 YYDKDF (reference sequence). These data originate in a study of beta chain features in type 1 diabetes. As every portion of the isolated RNA was reverse transcribed, the sequencing read expressed TCRB transcripts. Assay: immunoSEQ multiplex PCR; the TCRdb copy retains only in-frame clones and omits some. The data hold around 300,000 clones, with about 7.8% observed a single time. The study's findings and limits: Any HLA effect on TCRB rearrangement was left unresolved by small sub-analyses.

The genes are TRBV15 and TRBJ2-2; a weak D match, TRBD1 (5 bases). The clonotype originates from a woman younger than 30 in good health. The sample taken for sequencing was central memory CD4+ T cells from blood. The CDR3 protein is CATSRGRVNTGELFF. In DNA form, the CDR3 reads TGTGCCACCAGCAGAGGCAGGGTCAACACCGGGGAGCTGTTTTTT.